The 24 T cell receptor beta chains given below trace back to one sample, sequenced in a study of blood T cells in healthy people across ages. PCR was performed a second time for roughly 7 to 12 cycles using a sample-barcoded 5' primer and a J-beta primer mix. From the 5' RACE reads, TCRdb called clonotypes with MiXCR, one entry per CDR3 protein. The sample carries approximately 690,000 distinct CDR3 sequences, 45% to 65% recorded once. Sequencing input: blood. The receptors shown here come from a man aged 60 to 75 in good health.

CDR3 sequence: CSVSRGASEQYF. In DNA form, the CDR3 reads TGCAGTGTCTCCCGGGGGGCCTCTGAGCAGTACTTC. The J gene is TRBJ2-5, the V gene TRBV20-1; the D gene is possibly TRBD2 (7 bases). Germline CDR1 DFQATT, CDR2 SNEGSKA (reference sequence). V shed 7 bases and J shed 11 bases, with 20 bases lying between them. This CDR3 region has 12 residues.

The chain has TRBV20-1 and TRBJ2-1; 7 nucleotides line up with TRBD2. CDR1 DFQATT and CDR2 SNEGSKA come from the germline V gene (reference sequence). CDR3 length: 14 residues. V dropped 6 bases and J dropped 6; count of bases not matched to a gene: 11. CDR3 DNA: TGCAGTGCCGTAAACCGGGACTACACCAATGAGCAGTTCTTC. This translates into CSAVNRDYTNEQFF.

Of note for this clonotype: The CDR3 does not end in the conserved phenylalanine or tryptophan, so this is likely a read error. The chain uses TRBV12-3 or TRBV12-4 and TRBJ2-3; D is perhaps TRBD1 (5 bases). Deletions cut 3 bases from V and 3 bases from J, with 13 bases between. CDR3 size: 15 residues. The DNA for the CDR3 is TGTGCCAGCAGTTTTGACAGAGCGAGAACAGATACGCAGTATTCT. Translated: CASSFDRARTDTQYS.

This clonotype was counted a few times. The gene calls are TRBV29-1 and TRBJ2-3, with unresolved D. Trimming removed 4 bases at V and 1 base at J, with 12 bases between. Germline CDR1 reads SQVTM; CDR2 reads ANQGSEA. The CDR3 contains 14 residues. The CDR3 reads CSVVASLGTDTQYF. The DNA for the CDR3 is TGCAGCGTTGTGGCATCTCTAGGCACAGATACGCAGTATTTT.

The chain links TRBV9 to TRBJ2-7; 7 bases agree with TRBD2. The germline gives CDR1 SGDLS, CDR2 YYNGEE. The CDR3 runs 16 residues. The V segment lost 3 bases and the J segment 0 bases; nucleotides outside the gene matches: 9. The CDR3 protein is CASSASLGGGSYEQYF. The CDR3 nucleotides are TGTGCCAGCAGCGCTTCCCTGGGCGGGGGCTCCTACGAGCAGTACTTC.

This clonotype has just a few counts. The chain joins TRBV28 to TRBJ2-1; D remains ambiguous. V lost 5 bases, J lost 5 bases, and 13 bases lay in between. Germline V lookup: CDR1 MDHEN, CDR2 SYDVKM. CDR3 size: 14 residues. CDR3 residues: CASSPQVRDNEQFF. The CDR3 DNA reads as TGTGCCAGCAGTCCCCAGGTCCGGGACAATGAGCAGTTCTTC.

CDR3 in amino acids: CASSLARVSQETQYF. In DNA form, the CDR3 reads TGCGCCAGCAGCTTGGCCAGGGTTAGTCAAGAGACCCAGTACTTC. This chain connects TRBV5-1 to TRBJ2-5, with a weak D call TRBD1 (5 bases). V gave up 0 bases and J gave up 2 bases, with 11 bases separating them. The CDR3 contains 15 residues. Germline assignment: CDR1 SGHRS and CDR2 YFSETQ.

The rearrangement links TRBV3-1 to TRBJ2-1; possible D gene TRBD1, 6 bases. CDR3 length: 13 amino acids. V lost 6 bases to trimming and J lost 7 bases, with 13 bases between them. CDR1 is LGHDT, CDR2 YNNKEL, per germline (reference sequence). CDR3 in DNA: TGTGCCAGCAGTGTCGCGAGGGGGAATGAGCAGTTCTTC. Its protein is CASSVARGNEQFF.

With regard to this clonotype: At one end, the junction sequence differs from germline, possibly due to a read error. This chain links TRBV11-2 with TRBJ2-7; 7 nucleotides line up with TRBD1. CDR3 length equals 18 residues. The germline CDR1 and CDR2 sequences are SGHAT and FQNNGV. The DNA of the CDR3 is TGTACCAGCAGCTTAGATCGGGTATTTGACAGGGTACCTATCGAGCAGTATTTC. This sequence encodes CTSSLDRVFDRVPIEQYF.

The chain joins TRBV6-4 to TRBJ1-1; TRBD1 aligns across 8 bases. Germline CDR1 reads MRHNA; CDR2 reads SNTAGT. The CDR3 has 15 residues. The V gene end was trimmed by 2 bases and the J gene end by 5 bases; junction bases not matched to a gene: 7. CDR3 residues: CASSDQWTGRTEAFF. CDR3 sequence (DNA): TGTGCCAGCAGTGACCAGTGGACAGGGCGGACTGAAGCTTTCTTT.

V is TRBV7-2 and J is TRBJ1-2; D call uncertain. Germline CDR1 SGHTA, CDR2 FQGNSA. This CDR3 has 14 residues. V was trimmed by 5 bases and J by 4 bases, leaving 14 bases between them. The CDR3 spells CASSQDGILYGYTF. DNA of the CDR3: TGTGCCAGCAGCCAAGACGGAATCCTCTATGGCTACACCTTC.

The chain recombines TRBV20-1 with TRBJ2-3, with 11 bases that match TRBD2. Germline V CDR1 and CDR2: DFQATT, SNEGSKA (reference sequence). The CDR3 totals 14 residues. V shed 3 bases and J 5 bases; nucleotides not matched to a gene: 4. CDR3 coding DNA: TGCAGTGCTAGTCTAGCGGGGGGCCGAGATACGCAGTATTTT. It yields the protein CSASLAGGRDTQYF.

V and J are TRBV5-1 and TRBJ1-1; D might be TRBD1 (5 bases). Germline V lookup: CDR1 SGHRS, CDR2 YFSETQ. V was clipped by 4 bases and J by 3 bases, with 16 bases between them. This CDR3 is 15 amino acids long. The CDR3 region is CASSPREGGDTEAFF. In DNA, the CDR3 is TGCGCCAGCAGCCCCAGGGAGGGCGGTGACACTGAAGCTTTCTTT.

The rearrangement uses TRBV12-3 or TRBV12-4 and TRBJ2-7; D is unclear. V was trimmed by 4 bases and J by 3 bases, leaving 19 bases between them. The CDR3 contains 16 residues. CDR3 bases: TGTGCCAGCAGTTCGGATGGTAGGGCAGCAGGCTACGAGCAGTACTTC. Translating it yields CASSSDGRAAGYEQYF.

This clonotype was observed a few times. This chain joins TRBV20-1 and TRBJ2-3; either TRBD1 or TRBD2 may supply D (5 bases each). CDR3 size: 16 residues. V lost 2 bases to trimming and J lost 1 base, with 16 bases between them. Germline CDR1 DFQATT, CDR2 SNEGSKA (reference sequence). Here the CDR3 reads CSARTTGTRRTDTQYF. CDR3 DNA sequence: TGCAGTGCTAGAACGACCGGGACCAGACGCACAGATACGCAGTATTTT.

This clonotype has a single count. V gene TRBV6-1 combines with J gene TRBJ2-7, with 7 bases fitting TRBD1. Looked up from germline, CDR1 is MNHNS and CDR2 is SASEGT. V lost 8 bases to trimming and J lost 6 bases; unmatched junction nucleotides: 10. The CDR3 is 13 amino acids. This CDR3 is CASGRQGMTEQYF. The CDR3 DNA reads TGTGCCAGCGGCCGACAGGGTATGACCGAGCAGTACTTC.

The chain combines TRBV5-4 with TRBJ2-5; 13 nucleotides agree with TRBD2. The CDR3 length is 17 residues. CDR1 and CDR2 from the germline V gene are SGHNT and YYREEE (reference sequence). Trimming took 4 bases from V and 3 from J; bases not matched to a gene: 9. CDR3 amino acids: CASSPGGTSGVKETQYF. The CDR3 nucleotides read TGTGCCAGCAGCCCGGGAGGGACTAGCGGGGTTAAAGAGACCCAGTACTTC.

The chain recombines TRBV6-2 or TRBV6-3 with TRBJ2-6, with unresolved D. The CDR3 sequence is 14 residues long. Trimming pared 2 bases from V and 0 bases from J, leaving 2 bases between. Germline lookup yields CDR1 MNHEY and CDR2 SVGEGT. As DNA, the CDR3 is TGTGCCAGCAGTTACCTCTCTGGGGCCAACGTCCTGACTTTC. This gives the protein CASSYLSGANVLTF.

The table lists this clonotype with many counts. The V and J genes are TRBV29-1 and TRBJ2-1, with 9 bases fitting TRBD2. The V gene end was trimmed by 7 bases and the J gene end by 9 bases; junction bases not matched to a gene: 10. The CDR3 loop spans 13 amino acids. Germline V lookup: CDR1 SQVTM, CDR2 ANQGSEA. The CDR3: CSGGGLAGSEQFF. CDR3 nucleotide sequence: TGCAGCGGGGGGGGACTAGCAGGCTCTGAGCAGTTCTTC.

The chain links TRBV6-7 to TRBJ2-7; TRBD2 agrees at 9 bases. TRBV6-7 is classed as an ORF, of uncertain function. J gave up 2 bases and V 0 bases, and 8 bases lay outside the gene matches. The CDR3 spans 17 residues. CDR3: CASSYSSVAGAAYEQYF. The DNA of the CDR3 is TGTGCCAGCAGTTACTCGAGTGTAGCGGGGGCCGCCTACGAGCAGTACTTC.

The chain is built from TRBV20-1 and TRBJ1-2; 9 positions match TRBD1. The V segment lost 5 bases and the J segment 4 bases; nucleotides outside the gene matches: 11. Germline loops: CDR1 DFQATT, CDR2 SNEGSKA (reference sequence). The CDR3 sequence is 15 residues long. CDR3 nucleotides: TGCAGTGCTCCCCGGACAGGGGTTCGGCCCTATGGCTACACCTTC. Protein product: CSAPRTGVRPYGYTF.

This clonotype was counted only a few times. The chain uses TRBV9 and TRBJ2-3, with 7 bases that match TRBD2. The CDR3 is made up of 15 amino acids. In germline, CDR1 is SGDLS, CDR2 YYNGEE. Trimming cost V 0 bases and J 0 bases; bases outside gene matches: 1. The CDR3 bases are TGTGCCAGCAGCGTAGGGGGGGGGAGCACAGATACGCAGTATTTT. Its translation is CASSVGGGSTDTQYF.

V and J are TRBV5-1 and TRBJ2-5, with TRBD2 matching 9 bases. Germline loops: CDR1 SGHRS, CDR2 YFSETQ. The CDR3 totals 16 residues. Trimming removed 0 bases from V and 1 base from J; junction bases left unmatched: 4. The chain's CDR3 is CASSLGLAARQETQYF. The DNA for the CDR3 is TGCGCCAGCAGCTTGGGACTAGCGGCCCGCCAAGAGACCCAGTACTTC.

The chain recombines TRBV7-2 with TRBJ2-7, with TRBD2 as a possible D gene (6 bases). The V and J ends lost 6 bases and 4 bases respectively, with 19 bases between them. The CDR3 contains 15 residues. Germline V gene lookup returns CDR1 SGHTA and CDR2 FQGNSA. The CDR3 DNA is TGTGCCAGCAGTCTTTCACTCGGGGGTCTTTACGAGCAGTACTTC. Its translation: CASSLSLGGLYEQYF.